Following are 5 T cell receptor beta chains from one sample sequenced in a study of blood T cell repertoires in COVID-19. Here immunoSEQ multiplex PCR was the method, and the copy in TCRdb shows in-frame clones only, minus some. Of around 140,000 clones in the sample, around 82% were seen once. The sample was peripheral blood. Receptors originate from a man aged 55 to 70 with acute or convalescent COVID-19.

This clone was seen just once. V usage is TRBV11-2 and J usage is TRBJ2-1; 13 bases line up with TRBD2. CDR3 length: 17 residues. Per the germline V gene, CDR1 is SGHAT and CDR2 is FQNNGV. The trim removed 5 bases at V and 4 bases at J, leaving 8 bases unmatched. The CDR3, as DNA: TGTGCCAGCAGCCCCTCTATGACTAGCGGGGGGTACAATGAGCAGTTCTTC. Translating gives CASSPSMTSGGYNEQFF.

The chain employs TRBV20-1 and TRBJ2-7; no clear D gene. The CDR3 is 13 amino acids. Between the trimmed V and J ends, which lost 3 bases and 0 bases, there was a span of 9 bases. CDR1 is DFQATT, CDR2 SNEGSKA, per germline (reference sequence). The CDR3 loop is CSASGDISYEQYF. The CDR3 bases are TGCAGTGCTAGTGGAGACATCTCCTACGAGCAGTACTTC.

As DNA, the CDR3 is TGTGCCAGCAGCTCCCAGGGAGCGGGGTACTATGGCTACACCTTC. This encodes CASSSQGAGYYGYTF. The V call is TRBV5-6, the J call TRBJ1-2, with D perhaps matching TRBD1 (5 bases). In germline, CDR1 is SGHDT, CDR2 YYEEEE. V was clipped by 3 bases and J by 3 bases, with 15 bases between them. This CDR3 has 15 amino acids.

The chain employs TRBV25-1 and TRBJ1-1; weak D call: TRBD1 (5 bases). This CDR3 is 12 amino acids long. The germline CDR1 and CDR2 sequences are MGHDK and SYGVNS. The V end was cut by 6 bases, the J end by 1 base, with 6 bases between. CDR3: CASRGQNTEAFF. CDR3 bases: TGTGCCAGCAGAGGACAGAACACTGAAGCTTTCTTT.

The rearrangement joins TRBV5-4 to TRBJ1-1, with TRBD1 matching over 11 bases. CDR1 and CDR2 from the germline V gene are SGHNT and YYREEE (reference sequence). The CDR3 sequence is 15 residues long. Unmatched junction bases numbered 6, after V lost 4 bases and J lost 4 bases. The CDR3 reads CASSTGQGEATEAFF. The CDR3 DNA is TGTGCCAGCAGCACGGGACAGGGGGAGGCCACTGAAGCTTTCTTT.